This TCR beta chain was retrieved from a study of vaccination and CD4 T cells after COVID-19. The Oncomine TCR Beta short-read assay sequenced DNA from cultured CD4+ T cells. In TCRdb, the PCR reads were re-called with MiXCR into one record per CDR3 protein. The table includes just over 14,000 distinct CDR3 sequences, about half detected once. Sample treatment: roughly 11-day PBMC culture with coronavirus spike peptide pools or control peptides (ViraFEST assay). The CDR3 spans 16 residues. The junction had 6 bases not matched to a gene; V was cut back by 2 bases and J by 1 base. CDR1 is MNHEY and CDR2 is SMNVEV in the germline V gene (reference sequence). A remark on this clonotype: Its target is not known.

Study outcomes and limitations: Only post-vaccination samples contained a median 86.3% of the reactive clones in convalescent patients.

The rearrangement uses TRBV27 and TRBJ2-3; 7 bases align to TRBD2. This clonotype was sampled from a human donor who had recovered from COVID-19. Sequences were obtained from CD4+ T cells from blood, cultured in vitro. The CDR3 nucleotides are TGTGCCAGCAGTTTACTCCGGACTAGGCGCACAGATACGCAGTATTTT. Its translation is CASSLLRTRRTDTQYF.